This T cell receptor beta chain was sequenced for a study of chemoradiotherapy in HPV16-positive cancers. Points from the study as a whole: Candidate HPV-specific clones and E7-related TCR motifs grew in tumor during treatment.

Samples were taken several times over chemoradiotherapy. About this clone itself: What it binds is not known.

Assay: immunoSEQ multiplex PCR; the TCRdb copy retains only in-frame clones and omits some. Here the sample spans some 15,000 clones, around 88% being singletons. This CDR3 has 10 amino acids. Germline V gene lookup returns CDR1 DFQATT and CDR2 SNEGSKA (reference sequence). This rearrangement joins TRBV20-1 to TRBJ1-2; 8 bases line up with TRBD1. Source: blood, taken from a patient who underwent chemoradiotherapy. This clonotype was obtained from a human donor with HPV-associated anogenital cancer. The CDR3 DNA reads TGCAGAGGACAGGGCTATGGCTACACCTTC. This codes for CRGQGYGYTF.